Following are 8 T cell receptor beta chains from one sample sequenced in a study of T cell responses to AZD1222 COVID-19 vaccine. Profiled with immunoSEQ multiplex PCR; TCRdb holds only in-frame clones, not every one. Altogether 120,000 to 150,000 clones are present, approximately 86% being singletons, with the ten largest covering 5% to 5.5%. Sequenced here: peripheral blood, sampled 28 days after the second dose of the MenACWY control vaccine. These receptors were collected from an adult who received the MenACWY meningococcal vaccine as a control.

The chain carries TRBV11-3 and TRBJ2-3; 7 bases align to TRBD1. Unmatched junction bases numbered 7, after V lost 4 bases and J lost 6 bases. This CDR3 is 14 amino acids long. Germline loops: CDR1 SGHNT, CDR2 YENEEA. CDR3 amino acids: CASSYRQGGDTQYF. CDR3 nucleotide sequence: TGTGCCAGCAGCTACCGACAGGGTGGGGATACGCAGTATTTT.

This clone was detected once. The chain couples TRBV7-9 to TRBJ2-2; 7 bases agree with TRBD2. The CDR3 loop spans 16 amino acids. Looked up from germline, CDR1 is SEHNR and CDR2 is FQNEAQ (reference sequence). V gave up 5 bases and J gave up 4 bases; unmatched junction bases: 10. The CDR3 DNA reads TGTGCCAGCAGCCTCCCCGGGGGGTCGAGCACCGGGGAGCTGTTTTTT. It encodes CASSLPGGSSTGELFF.

The V gene is TRBV18, the J gene TRBJ2-7; D call uncertain. Germline CDR1 is KGHSH and CDR2 is LQKENI. V lost 2 bases and J lost 0, with 14 bases in between. The CDR3 consists of 16 residues. CDR3 sequence (DNA): TGTGCCAGCTCACCAACGGGCACCAGTAGCTCCTACGAGCAGTACTTC. Its translation: CASSPTGTSSSYEQYF.

The rearrangement uses TRBV19 and TRBJ1-1, with D tentatively TRBD1 (6 bases). The V end was cut by 5 bases, the J end by 1 base, with 14 bases between. The CDR3 consists of 15 residues. Germline CDR1 is LNHDA and CDR2 is SQIVND (reference sequence). CDR3 residues: CASSPGTRANTEAFF. CDR3 DNA sequence: TGTGCCAGTAGTCCCGGGACAAGGGCGAACACTGAAGCTTTCTTT.

The chain carries TRBV30 and TRBJ1-5; possibly TRBD1 for D (5 bases). The CDR3 has 13 residues. Per the germline V gene, CDR1 is GTSNPN and CDR2 is SVGIG (reference sequence). The V end was cut by 0 bases, the J end by 5 bases, with 8 bases between. CDR3 nucleotides: TGTGCCTGGAGTGTTTGGGGCGATCAGCCCCAGCATTTT. This gives the protein CAWSVWGDQPQHF.

V and J are TRBV3-1 (or the pseudogene TRBV3-2) and TRBJ2-3; 9 nucleotides match TRBD2. Germline CDR1 reads LGHDT; CDR2 reads YNNKEL (reference sequence). J was trimmed by 5 bases and V by 1 base; bases with no gene match: 13. CDR3 size: 18 residues. DNA of the CDR3: TGTGCCAGCAGCCAAGTTGGGGGTAGCGGGAGATCAGGAGATACGCAGTATTTT. This sequence encodes CASSQVGGSGRSGDTQYF.

The chain is built from TRBV13 and TRBJ2-3, with D possibly TRBD2 on 5 matching bases. Germline CDR1 is PRHDT and CDR2 is FYEKMQ (reference sequence). V was clipped by 1 base and J by 5 bases, with 10 bases between them. The CDR3 consists of 14 residues. The CDR3 is CASSLVRGGDTQYF. DNA for the CDR3: TGTGCCAGCAGCTTAGTTCGGGGTGGAGATACGCAGTATTTT. Supplemented by reference TRBV13 and TRBJ2-3, the full variable domain reads AAGVIQSPRHLIKEKRETATLKCYPIPRHDTVYWYQQGPGQDPQFLISFYEKMQSDKGSIPDRFSAQQFSDYHSELNMSSLELGDSALYFCASSLVRGGDTQYFGPGTRLTVL.

The gene calls are TRBV19 and TRBJ1-5, with D uncertain. V was shortened by 0 bases and J by 6 bases, with 3 bases between the two germline ends. The CDR3 length is 12 residues. Per germline, CDR1 LNHDA and CDR2 SQIVND (reference sequence). CDR3: CASSIETQPQHF. The CDR3 DNA is TGTGCCAGTAGTATAGAGACTCAGCCCCAGCATTTT.